The 19 T cell receptor beta chains below all came from one sample that was sequenced in a study of blood T cell repertoires in COVID-19. Using immunoSEQ multiplex PCR, the repertoire was profiled, and TCRdb retains in-frame clones only, with some absent. The data contain about 70,000 clones, roughly 74% of them singletons. The material sequenced was peripheral blood. Source of these receptors: a human donor in a cohort sampled during active COVID-19.

This rearrangement joins TRBV5-1 to TRBJ2-7, with D possibly TRBD1 on 7 matching bases. V dropped 0 bases and J dropped 2 bases, with 15 bases sitting between them. CDR1 SGHRS and CDR2 YFSETQ come from the germline V gene. The CDR3 has 16 amino acids. CDR3: CASSLGGGGFAYEQYF. CDR3 nucleotide sequence: TGCGCCAGCAGCTTGGGTGGAGGGGGCTTCGCCTACGAGCAGTACTTC.

This rearrangement joins TRBV3-1 (or the pseudogene TRBV3-2) to TRBJ2-7; possibly TRBD2 for D (7 bases). This CDR3 is built from 13 residues. Germline V CDR1 and CDR2: LGHDT, YNNKEL (reference sequence). V was cut by 6 bases and J by 6 bases, with 15 bases left in between. CDR3 nucleotide sequence: TGTGCCAGCAGTCGAGGGGGGGGCGGCGAGCAGTACTTC. Translated, it gives CASSRGGGGEQYF.

This chain joins TRBV29-1 and TRBJ2-5; D may be TRBD2 (7 bases). Germline V gene data show CDR1 as SQVTM and CDR2 as ANQGSEA. The CDR3 sequence is 17 residues long. V lost 0 bases, J lost 5 bases, and 22 bases lay in between. The CDR3 loop reads CSVEDSGLGGPVETQYF. In DNA, the CDR3 is TGCAGCGTTGAAGACTCCGGTTTGGGGGGGCCCGTGGAGACCCAGTACTTC.

The gene calls are TRBV6-5 and TRBJ2-7; no reliable D call. With 6 bases removed from V and 2 bases from J, the gap between germline ends came to 11 bases. The CDR3 has 13 amino acids. The germline V gene encodes CDR1 MNHEY and CDR2 SVGAGI. CDR3 loop: CASSGAGTYEQYF. CDR3 in DNA: TGTGCCAGCAGCGGAGCTGGAACCTACGAGCAGTACTTC.

The V and J genes are TRBV27 and TRBJ1-1; D ambiguous. Germline V gives CDR1 MNHEY, CDR2 SMNVEV (reference sequence). The CDR3 consists of 13 residues. The V gene lost 3 bases and the J gene lost 1 base, with 6 bases spanning the gap. CDR3 coding DNA: TGTGCCAGCAGTTTCTACGGGAACACTGAAGCTTTCTTT. Its protein is CASSFYGNTEAFF.

The V call is TRBV10-1, the J call TRBJ1-2, with D possibly matching TRBD1 (5 bases). Per germline, CDR1 WNHNN and CDR2 SYGVQD (reference sequence). The CDR3 consists of 14 residues. Trimming removed 2 bases from V and 0 bases from J, with 7 bases in between. The CDR3 protein is CASSEGTSNYGYTF. CDR3 DNA: TGCGCCAGCAGTGAGGGGACTTCTAACTATGGCTACACCTTC.

The chain uses TRBV28 and TRBJ2-5, with unresolved D. Germline CDR1 is MDHEN and CDR2 is SYDVKM. The CDR3 contains 15 residues. The V end was cut by 4 bases, the J end by 4 bases, with 16 bases between. CDR3: CASSSPGGQGETQYF. CDR3 nucleotides: TGTGCCAGCAGTTCACCTGGCGGCCAAGGAGAGACCCAGTACTTC.

The chain carries TRBV19 and TRBJ2-7, with D possibly matching TRBD1 (5 bases). Trimming pared 2 bases from V and 3 bases from J, leaving 14 bases between. CDR3 length: 15 residues. Germline V gives CDR1 LNHDA, CDR2 SQIVND (reference sequence). The CDR3 coding sequence is TGTGCCAGTAGTATATTCATAGGACAAGACTACGAGCAGTACTTC. Translating gives CASSIFIGQDYEQYF.

The chain carries TRBV24-1 and TRBJ2-5; 9 positions agree with TRBD1. CDR3 length: 14 amino acids. The germline CDR1 and CDR2 sequences are KGHDR and SFDVKD. V lost 4 bases and J lost 4; bases outside the gene matches: 3. The CDR3 sequence: CATSDPGQGETQYF. The CDR3 DNA is TGTGCCACCAGTGACCCGGGACAGGGAGAGACCCAGTACTTC.

This chain connects TRBV4-2 to TRBJ2-7; D gene ambiguous. The V gene's germline CDR1 is LGHNA and CDR2 YNFKEQ. V lost 0 bases, J lost 2 bases, and 17 bases lay in between. CDR3 length: 17 amino acids. The CDR3 nucleotides read TGTGCCAGCAGCCAAGATCAAGATGGGCTAACCCCCTACGAGCAGTACTTC. Its translation: CASSQDQDGLTPYEQYF.

J is TRBJ1-1 and V is TRBV20-1; D is unclear. V lost 2 bases and J lost 8, with 9 bases in between. The CDR3 is 11 residues long. CDR1 and CDR2 from the germline V gene are DFQATT and SNEGSKA (reference sequence). CDR3 sequence: CSARRQAEAFF. The CDR3 DNA is TGCAGTGCTAGAAGGCAGGCGGAAGCTTTCTTT.

In this sample, this clone turned up once. The J gene is TRBJ2-3, the V gene TRBV5-1; 8 bases are a match to TRBD2. With V trimmed by 4 bases and J by 1 base, 14 bases remained unmatched. Germline assignment: CDR1 SGHRS and CDR2 YFSETQ. CDR3 length: 18 residues. The DNA of the CDR3 is TGCGCCAGCAGCATCGGACTAGCCGTACGGAGGGGCACAGATACGCAGTATTTT. Translated: CASSIGLAVRRGTDTQYF.

In DNA form, the CDR3 reads TGTGCCAGCACCCCCCGGGACAGCCCCTACAATGAGCAGTTCTTC. It codes for CASTPRDSPYNEQFF. This chain joins TRBV9 and TRBJ2-1, with 7 bases aligning to TRBD1. This CDR3 region has 15 residues. Trimming cost V 6 bases and J 2 bases; bases outside gene matches: 8. Looked up from germline, CDR1 is SGDLS and CDR2 is YYNGEE.

The J gene is TRBJ1-2, the V gene TRBV6-6; D not certain. Trimming left V 2 bases short and J 3 bases short, with 7 bases between. From germline, CDR1 is MNHNY and CDR2 SVGAGI (reference sequence). This CDR3 contains 13 residues. The DNA of the CDR3 is TGTGCCAGCAGTTACGGGGAGGACTATGGCTACACCTTC. Translating gives CASSYGEDYGYTF.

This rearrangement joins TRBV6-5 to TRBJ2-7; possible D gene TRBD1, 6 bases. The V gene's germline CDR1 is MNHEY and CDR2 SVGAGI. The V end lost 7 bases, the J end lost 0 bases, and 13 bases lay between the germline ends. The CDR3 runs to 14 residues. The CDR3 region has the DNA TGTGCCAGCAATGGGGGCAGGGTCTCCTACGAGCAGTACTTC. Translated, it gives CASNGGRVSYEQYF.

V and J are TRBV20-1 and TRBJ2-7; 10 nucleotides align to TRBD1. The CDR3 has 14 residues. Trimming took 3 bases from V and 7 from J; bases not matched to a gene: 9. Germline V gives CDR1 DFQATT, CDR2 SNEGSKA (reference sequence). The CDR3 loop reads CSASGRDRGGEQYF. In DNA form, the CDR3 reads TGCAGTGCTAGTGGCCGGGACAGGGGTGGTGAGCAGTACTTC.

The rearrangement joins TRBV2 to TRBJ2-7, with a weak D call TRBD1 (6 bases). The CDR3 sequence is 14 residues long. The V end lost 2 bases, the J end lost 2 bases, and 10 bases lay between the germline ends. Germline CDR1 reads SNHLY; CDR2 reads FYNNEI. CDR3 DNA: TGTGCCAGCAGTGAAACAGGGTTGCCCTACGAGCAGTACTTC. As protein: CASSETGLPYEQYF.

In this sample, this clone turned up a few times. The gene calls are TRBV19 and TRBJ1-6; D not resolved. Deletions cut 7 bases from V and 0 bases from J, with 7 bases between. In germline, CDR1 is LNHDA, CDR2 SQIVND (reference sequence). The CDR3 sequence is 14 residues long. The CDR3 bases are TGTGCCAGTAAACCGAGCTCCTATAATTCACCCCTCCACTTT. Translating gives CASKPSSYNSPLHF.

The J gene is TRBJ1-5, the V gene TRBV3-1 (or the pseudogene TRBV3-2); possibly TRBD1 for D (5 bases). Trimming removed 0 bases at V and 3 bases at J, with 9 bases between. Germline lookup yields CDR1 LGHDT and CDR2 YNNKEL (reference sequence). The length of the CDR3 is 15 residues. CDR3: CASSQDIGDNQPQHF. CDR3 nucleotide sequence: TGTGCCAGCAGCCAAGATATAGGGGACAATCAGCCCCAGCATTTT.